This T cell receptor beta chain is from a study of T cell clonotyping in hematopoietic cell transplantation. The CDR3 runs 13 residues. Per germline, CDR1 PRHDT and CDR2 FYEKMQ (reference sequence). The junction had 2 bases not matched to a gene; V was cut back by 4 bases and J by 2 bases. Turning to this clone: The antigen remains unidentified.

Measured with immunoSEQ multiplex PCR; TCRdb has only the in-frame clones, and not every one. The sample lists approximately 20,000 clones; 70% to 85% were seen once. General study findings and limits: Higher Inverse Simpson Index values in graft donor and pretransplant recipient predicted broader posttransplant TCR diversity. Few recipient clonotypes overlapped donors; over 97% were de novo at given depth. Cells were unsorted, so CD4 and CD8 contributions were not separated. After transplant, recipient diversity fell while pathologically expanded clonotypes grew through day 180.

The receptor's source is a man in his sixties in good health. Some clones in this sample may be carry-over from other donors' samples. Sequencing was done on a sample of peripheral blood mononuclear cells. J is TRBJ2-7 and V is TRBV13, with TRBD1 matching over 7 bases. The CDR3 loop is CASSSTGAYEQYF. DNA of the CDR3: TGTGCCAGCAGCTCAACAGGGGCCTACGAGCAGTACTTC.